A single sample is the source of the 30 T cell receptor beta chains below, sequenced in a study of OX40 agonist ivuxolimab in advanced cancers. Sequencing was performed with immunoSEQ multiplex PCR; in TCRdb, only in-frame clones are kept and a portion is missing. The repertoire holds about 88,000 clones, more than 80% seen once, with roughly 0.22% in the top ten. This specimen consisted of CD4+ or CD8+ T cells sorted from blood, obtained in a trial of the OX40 agonist ivuxolimab. These receptors originate from an adult with an advanced solid tumor such as melanoma, head and neck, liver or kidney cancer.

This sequence joins TRBV12-5 and TRBJ1-1, with 9 positions matching TRBD1. J gave up 3 bases and V 3 bases, and 5 bases lay outside the gene matches. Germline CDR1 LGHNT, CDR2 FRNRAP. The CDR3 loop spans 15 amino acids. CDR3: CASGFLQGADTEAFF. DNA of the CDR3: TGTGCTAGTGGTTTTTTACAGGGGGCGGACACTGAAGCTTTCTTT.

The chain links TRBV6-1 to TRBJ2-1; the D gene is possibly TRBD2 (6 bases). The CDR3 is made up of 15 amino acids. Trimming stripped 2 bases from V and 6 bases from J, with 14 bases between. Germline-derived CDR1 and CDR2 are MNHNS and SASEGT. CDR3 in DNA: TGTGCCAGCAGTGAAACGGGCGGGGCGCCCAATGAGCAGTTCTTC. Its translation is CASSETGGAPNEQFF.

This rearrangement joins TRBV11-2 to TRBJ2-7; D is unresolved. This CDR3 is built from 11 residues. V was clipped by 1 base and J by 4 bases, with 2 bases between them. Germline V CDR1 and CDR2: SGHAT, FQNNGV. The CDR3 sequence is CASSLVYEQYF. The CDR3 nucleotides read TGTGCCAGCAGCTTAGTATACGAGCAGTACTTC.

V is TRBV28 and J is TRBJ2-7; 13 nucleotides match TRBD2. V was pared by 5 bases and J by 5 bases, with 6 bases of the junction left unmatched. The germline V gene encodes CDR1 MDHEN and CDR2 SYDVKM. The CDR3 spans 15 residues. The CDR3 DNA reads TGTGCCAGCAGTAGGTCCACTAGCGGGAGGGACGAGCAGTACTTC. Translation gives CASSRSTSGRDEQYF.

This chain links TRBV9 with TRBJ2-5; D perhaps matches TRBD2 (5 bases). The CDR3 is made up of 16 amino acids. Germline CDR1 and CDR2: SGDLS and YYNGEE. Trimming removed 1 base from V and 1 base from J, with 14 bases in between. The CDR3 reads CASSVSVGILQETQYF. The CDR3 coding sequence is TGTGCCAGCAGCGTATCTGTCGGGATTCTCCAAGAGACCCAGTACTTC.

The J gene is TRBJ2-3, the V gene TRBV28; perhaps TRBD2 as D (6 bases). The CDR3 contains 12 residues. Germline CDR1 and CDR2: MDHEN and SYDVKM. Trimming took 6 bases from V and 6 from J, leaving 10 bases between them. The CDR3 region has the DNA TGTGCCAGCAGCCCCGCGGGGGATACGCAGTATTTT. Its protein is CASSPAGDTQYF.

This chain's CDR3 is CASSADRGHRGANVLTF. CDR3 in DNA: TGTGCCAGCAGCGCGGACAGGGGGCACAGGGGGGCCAACGTCCTGACTTTC. The chain has TRBV28 and TRBJ2-6, with 11 nucleotides matching TRBD1. CDR3 length: 17 residues. The junction had 8 bases not matched to a gene; V was cut back by 6 bases and J by 4 bases. Germline values: CDR1 MDHEN, CDR2 SYDVKM.

The genes are TRBV5-1 and TRBJ1-1; D remains unclear. Germline V CDR1 and CDR2: SGHRS, YFSETQ. The CDR3 sequence is 14 residues long. V shed 4 bases and J shed 2 bases, with 12 bases lying between them. The CDR3 here is CASSTDGTNTEAFF. As DNA, the CDR3 is TGCGCCAGCAGCACGGACGGTACCAACACTGAAGCTTTCTTT.

The chain carries TRBV5-1 and TRBJ2-7, with 8 bases fitting TRBD2. The CDR3 is made up of 16 amino acids. Germline CDR1 SGHRS, CDR2 YFSETQ. The junction had 5 bases not matched to a gene; V was cut back by 0 bases and J by 0 bases. CDR3: CASSLGGGGSSYEQYF. Here the CDR3 DNA reads TGCGCCAGCAGCTTGGGTGGCGGGGGGAGCTCCTACGAGCAGTACTTC. The complete variable domain, with remaining parts taken from reference TRBV5-1 and TRBJ2-7, reads KAGVTQTPRYLIKTRGQQVTLSCSPISGHRSVSWYQQTPGQGLQFLFEYFSETQRNKGNFPGRFSGRQFSNSRSEMNVSTLELGDSALYLCASSLGGGGSSYEQYFGPGTRLTVT.

V gene TRBV6-5 combines with J gene TRBJ1-3; D is undetermined. Trimming removed 6 bases at V and 2 bases at J, with 5 bases between. This CDR3 is 12 amino acids long. CDR1 and CDR2 from the germline V gene are MNHEY and SVGAGI. The CDR3 DNA reads as TGTGCCAGCAGGGGGACTGGAAACACCATATATTTT. This translates into CASRGTGNTIYF.

This chain joins TRBV11-2 and TRBJ2-2; TRBD2 aligns across 7 bases. The CDR3 extends over 18 amino acids. In germline, CDR1 is SGHAT, CDR2 FQNNGV. The V segment lost 1 base and the J segment 2 bases; nucleotides outside the gene matches: 10. The CDR3 nucleotides read TGTGCCAGCAGCTTAGTTATTGCAGGGAGGGTTAACACCGGGGAGCTGTTTTTT. Protein sequence: CASSLVIAGRVNTGELFF. The whole variable domain, filled in from reference TRBV11-2 and TRBJ2-2, reads EAGVAQSPRYKIIEKRQSVAFWCNPISGHATLYWYQQILGQGPKLLIQFQNNGVVDDSQLPKDRFSAERLKGVDSTLKIQPAKLEDSAVYLCASSLVIAGRVNTGELFFGEGSRLTVL.

Concerning this clone itself: Germline and junction disagree at one end, which may indicate a read error. V and J are TRBV7-8 and TRBJ2-7, with 8 bases that match TRBD1. The CDR3 is 15 amino acids. CDR1 is SGHVS and CDR2 is FQNEAQ in the germline V gene. The CDR3: CASSLDRGYSHEQYF. DNA for the CDR3: TGTGCCAGCAGCTTAGACAGGGGGTACTCCCACGAGCAGTACTTC.

The chain carries TRBV4-1 and TRBJ2-3; possible D gene TRBD2, 6 bases. Germline V gene lookup returns CDR1 MGHRA and CDR2 YSYEKL. The ends were cut back, 4 bases at V and 2 bases at J, with 16 bases in the middle. This CDR3 has 16 residues. Here the CDR3 DNA reads TGCGCCAGCAGCCCCCCTGGGACTCGCACCACAGATACGCAGTATTTT. It codes for CASSPPGTRTTDTQYF.

The chain uses TRBV10-1 and TRBJ2-1, with 12 bases fitting TRBD2. This CDR3 region has 14 residues. V gave up 5 bases and J gave up 7 bases; unmatched junction bases: 3. Germline V CDR1 and CDR2: WNHNN, SYGVQD (reference sequence). The CDR3 region is CASSRLAGANEQFF. CDR3 DNA sequence: TGCGCCAGCAGTAGACTAGCGGGGGCTAATGAGCAGTTCTTC.

V and J are TRBV10-3 and TRBJ2-3; TRBD2 aligns across 11 bases. Unmatched junction bases numbered 4, after V lost 2 bases and J lost 0 bases. Germline loops: CDR1 ENHRY, CDR2 SYGVKD. This CDR3 spans 17 amino acids. The CDR3 bases are TGTGCCATCAGTGAGCCTAGCGGGGGGCCTAGCACAGATACGCAGTATTTT. This codes for CAISEPSGGPSTDTQYF.

The chain has TRBV5-1 and TRBJ1-3; tentatively, D is TRBD1 (6 bases). The CDR3 length is 14 residues. V lost 0 bases and J lost 8, with 12 bases in between. Germline V gene data show CDR1 as SGHRS and CDR2 as YFSETQ. The CDR3 loop is CASSLDSGGDTIYF. CDR3 DNA sequence: TGCGCCAGCAGCTTGGACAGCGGGGGCGACACCATATATTTT.

This chain connects TRBV18 to TRBJ2-7; 8 positions agree with TRBD2. The CDR3 is 14 residues long. Germline CDR1 KGHSH, CDR2 LQKENI. The V gene end was trimmed by 3 bases and the J gene end by 5 bases; junction bases not matched to a gene: 6. This CDR3 reads CASSPGLVSDEQYF. CDR3 DNA sequence: TGTGCCAGCTCACCGGGACTAGTTTCGGACGAGCAGTACTTC.

The chain employs TRBV2 and TRBJ1-1; TRBD1 matches at 7 bases. Germline V lookup: CDR1 SNHLY, CDR2 FYNNEI. The CDR3 is 14 amino acids. J was trimmed by 4 bases and V by 5 bases; bases with no gene match: 7. The chain's CDR3 is CASSTQGSSTEAFF. For the CDR3, the DNA is TGTGCCAGCAGTACACAGGGGTCCAGCACTGAAGCTTTCTTT. The full variable domain, with the rest looked up from reference TRBV2 and TRBJ1-1, is EPEVTQTPSHQVTQMGQEVILRCVPISNHLYFYWYRQILGQKVEFLVSFYNNEISEKSEIFDDQFSVERPDGSNFTLKIRSTKLEDSAMYFCASSTQGSSTEAFFGQGTRLTVV.

This chain connects TRBV4-1 to TRBJ1-6; D ambiguous. Germline-derived CDR1 and CDR2 are MGHRA and YSYEKL. Trimming removed 0 bases from V and 0 bases from J, with 9 bases in between. This CDR3 contains 17 residues. The CDR3 coding sequence is TGCGCCAGCAGCCAAGATTTTAGGAGCTCCTATAATTCACCCCTCCACTTT. It codes for CASSQDFRSSYNSPLHF.

V is TRBV7-9 and J is TRBJ1-1; the D gene is possibly TRBD1 (5 bases). The germline V gene encodes CDR1 SEHNR and CDR2 FQNEAQ (reference sequence). V lost 6 bases, J lost 5 bases, and 13 bases lay in between. CDR3 size: 13 residues. The DNA of the CDR3 is TGTGCCAGCAGTCTTTCGGGGCCTACTGAAGCTTTCTTT. Translating gives CASSLSGPTEAFF. The full variable domain, its missing parts supplied by reference TRBV7-9 and TRBJ1-1, is DTGVSQNPRHKITKRGQNVTFRCDPISEHNRLYWYRQTLGQGPEFLTYFQNEAQLEKSRLLSDRFSAERPKGSFSTLEIQRTEQGDSAMYLCASSLSGPTEAFFGQGTRLTVV.

This chain joins TRBV6-1 and TRBJ2-2; 8 bases are a match to TRBD2. The germline V gene has CDR1 MNHNS and CDR2 SASEGT. CDR3 size: 14 residues. V lost 4 bases to trimming and J lost 7 bases; unmatched junction nucleotides: 5. For the CDR3, the DNA is TGTGCCAGCAGTGGGACTAGCCCGGGCGGGGAGCTGTTTTTT. Amino acid sequence: CASSGTSPGGELFF.

This clone was detected once. Other DNA sequences within the sample encode an identical CDR3. The CDR3 DNA reads TGTGCCAGCAGCCAGAATCAAGAGACCCAGTACTTC. As protein: CASSQNQETQYF. The J gene is TRBJ2-5, the V gene TRBV14; the D is unclear. The germline gives CDR1 SGHDN, CDR2 FVKESK. The CDR3 has 12 amino acids. V was shortened by 3 bases and J by 2 bases, with 4 bases between the two germline ends.

The V call is TRBV27, the J call TRBJ2-7; 8 bases agree with TRBD2. CDR1 is MNHEY and CDR2 is SMNVEV in the germline V gene (reference sequence). There are 12 residues in the CDR3. J lost 6 bases, V lost 4 bases, and 2 bases had no gene match. The CDR3 DNA sequence: TGTGCCAGCAGTTCGGGGGGGGGCGAGCAGTACGTC. It yields the protein CASSSGGGEQYV.

The CDR3 coding sequence is TGCGCCAGCAGTCCAACAGGGCGTTGGTCTGGCTACACCTTC. This sequence encodes CASSPTGRWSGYTF. The rearrangement joins TRBV5-1 to TRBJ1-2; possibly TRBD1 for D (6 bases). Trimming removed 5 bases at V and 7 bases at J, with 18 bases between. The germline CDR1 and CDR2 sequences are SGHRS and YFSETQ. The length of the CDR3 is 14 residues.

This chain connects TRBV15 to TRBJ1-4, with 7 positions matching TRBD1. With V trimmed by 3 bases and J by 7 bases, 5 bases remained unmatched. Germline V gene lookup returns CDR1 LNHNV and CDR2 YYDKDF (reference sequence). CDR3 length: 14 residues. CDR3 DNA: TGTGCCACCAGCAGTACAGGGGTGGGTGAAAAACTGTTTTTT. It yields the protein CATSSTGVGEKLFF.

Only one count was recorded for this clone. This chain joins TRBV2 and TRBJ1-1, with a weak D call TRBD1 (6 bases). V lost 3 bases to trimming and J lost 6 bases, with 8 bases between them. There are 12 residues in the CDR3. CDR1 and CDR2 (germline): SNHLY, FYNNEI. CDR3 amino acids: CASSDRGSEAFF. In DNA, the CDR3 is TGTGCCAGCAGTGACAGGGGCTCTGAAGCTTTCTTT.

The V and J genes are TRBV7-3 and TRBJ2-2, with 9 bases fitting TRBD1. Germline V lookup: CDR1 SGHTA, CDR2 FQGTGA. The CDR3 covers 17 residues. The trim removed 4 bases at V and 0 bases at J, leaving 6 bases unmatched. The CDR3 bases are TGTGCCAGCAGCTCGAACCGGGACAGGGCGAACACCGGGGAGCTGTTTTTT. Its translation: CASSSNRDRANTGELFF.

V and J are TRBV27 and TRBJ2-7; D unresolved. The germline CDR1 and CDR2 sequences are MNHEY and SMNVEV (reference sequence). The CDR3 spans 13 residues. V was cut by 4 bases and J by 0 bases, with 7 bases left in between. The CDR3 protein is CASSSYPSYEQYV. CDR3 nucleotides: TGTGCCAGCAGTTCCTACCCCTCCTACGAGCAGTACGTC.

The chain links TRBV5-1 to TRBJ2-5; 9 bases agree with TRBD1. Germline V gives CDR1 SGHRS, CDR2 YFSETQ. The J segment lost 5 bases and the V segment lost 4 bases, leaving 6 bases of the junction unmatched. This CDR3 is 14 amino acids long. Here the CDR3 DNA reads TGCGCCAGCAGCGTACAGGGGGCTGAGGAGACCCAGTACTTC. Translating it yields CASSVQGAEETQYF.

This chain links TRBV15 with TRBJ1-3; D not resolved. The ends were cut back, 0 bases at V and 7 bases at J, with 7 bases in the middle. The V gene's germline CDR1 is LNHNV and CDR2 YYDKDF (reference sequence). The CDR3 consists of 13 residues. The CDR3 spells CATSREIVNTIYF. CDR3 nucleotide sequence: TGTGCCACCAGCAGAGAGATTGTCAACACCATATATTTT.